The subject of this entry is one T cell receptor beta chain. Its antigen has not been determined. No base qualities exist here, and no much larger clone lies one base off it. This record comes from a study of control samples from healthy donors and cancer patients (dated by TCRdb to the early 2020s). Receptor libraries were prepared by the immunoSEQ multiplex PCR assay. Sourced from immuneACCESS, this table was stored by TCRdb with only in-frame sequences that have V and J called. A share of the clones is absent; for the studies checked, an unresolved V gene accounts for under half, and the remainder has no known explanation. The sample contains 95,000 to 150,000 clones, roughly 90% of them found a single time. The ten largest clones add up to 7.8% of the sample. This sequence was found in a woman between 18 and 30 years old in good health. The sample consisted of blood.

Here the CDR3 is given as CASTGGLAGTSTDTQYF. The sequenced DNA is TGTGCCAGCACCGGAGGACTAGCGGGGACTAGCACAGATACGCAGTATTTT. The chain was built from TRBV2 and TRBJ2-3; TRBD2 lines up with 12 middle nucleotides. The CDR3 has 17 amino acids, counting the end cysteine and phenylalanine. The entry retains the CDR3 DNA only, 51 bases that are in frame from base 1. For CDR1 and CDR2, the germline V gene lists SNHLY and FYNNEI. V is pruned by 7 bases and J by 0 bases, leaving 8 bases of the junction without a gene match.